This TCR beta chain came from a study of shared clonotypes between healthy human individuals. Study information: There were three CD4 naive, three CD4 memory, two CD8 naive and one CD8 memory plates per donor.

The CDR3 has 14 residues. Germline assignment: CDR1 MGHRA and CDR2 YSYEKL. The V segment lost 3 bases and the J segment 6 bases; nucleotides outside the gene matches: 7. General study findings and limits: The represented genetic and exposure-history diversity was limited by the small number of donors. Clonotypes that were shared across a handful of donors made up approximately 5% of naive CD4 clonotypes.

The assay was run at deep level. The assay was immunoSEQ multiplex PCR, and TCRdb's table has in-frame clones only and misses some. The sample yields some 2,100,000 clones, approximately 94% seen once. As for this clone: Its antigen is unidentified.

Positive CCR7 selection of CD45RO-negative cells yielded the naive CD8 cells, and terminally differentiated effector memory CD45RA+ cells were excluded. Sequences were obtained from naive CD8+ T cells from PBMCs. The V gene is TRBV4-1, the J gene TRBJ2-7; 8 bases are shared with TRBD2. The sequence was collected from a man aged 18 to 29 in good health. Some clones in this sample may be carry-over from other donors' samples. This chain's CDR3 is CASSQDGRGGEQYF. CDR3 nucleotides: TGCGCCAGCAGCCAGGATGGACGGGGGGGCGAGCAGTACTTC.